Sequencing of this T cell receptor (beta chain) was carried out in a study of blood T cell repertoires in COVID-19. About the study: PBMCs, B-cell-depleted T cells, or T cells provided the cDNA or gDNA that made up the material.

Per the original data handling: Amplified reference gene primers provided the basis for estimating nucleated cell counts. Clones were read by immunoSEQ multiplex PCR, and TCRdb kept only the in-frame ones, dropping some. D and trimming were read from the DNA, whereas the V and J calls and clone size are those reported in that table. Seen here are 50,000 to 75,000 clones, over 65% observed once, and the top ten hold roughly 21%. This CDR3 comprises 14 residues. The ends were cut back, 1 base at V and 7 bases at J, with 14 bases in the middle. Germline-derived CDR1 and CDR2 are MNHEY and SVGAGI. The sequenced material came from peripheral blood. The receptor's source is an elderly man with active or convalescent COVID-19. This sequence joins TRBV6-5 and TRBJ2-7, with a possible D match to TRBD1 (6 bases). CDR3 loop: CASSYWGQSKEQYF. Here the CDR3 DNA reads TGTGCCAGCAGTTACTGGGGACAATCGAAAGAGCAGTACTTC.